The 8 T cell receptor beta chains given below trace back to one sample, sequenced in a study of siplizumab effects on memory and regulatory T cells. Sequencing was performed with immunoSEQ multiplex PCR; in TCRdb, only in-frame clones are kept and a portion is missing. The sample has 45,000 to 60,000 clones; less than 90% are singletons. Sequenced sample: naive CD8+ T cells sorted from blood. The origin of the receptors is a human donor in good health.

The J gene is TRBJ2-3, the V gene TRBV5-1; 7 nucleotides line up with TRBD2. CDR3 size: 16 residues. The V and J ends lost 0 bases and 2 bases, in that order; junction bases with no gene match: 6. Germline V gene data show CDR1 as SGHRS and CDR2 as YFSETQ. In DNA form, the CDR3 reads TGCGCCAGCAGCTTGGCTAGCGGAGGGGTCACAGATACGCAGTATTTT. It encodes CASSLASGGVTDTQYF.

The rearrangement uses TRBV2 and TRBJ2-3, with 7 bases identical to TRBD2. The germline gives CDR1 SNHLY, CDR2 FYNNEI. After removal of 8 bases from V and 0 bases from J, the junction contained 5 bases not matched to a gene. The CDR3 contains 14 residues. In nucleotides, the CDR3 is TGTGCCAGCCTAAGCGGGGCTAGCACAGATACGCAGTATTTT. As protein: CASLSGASTDTQYF.

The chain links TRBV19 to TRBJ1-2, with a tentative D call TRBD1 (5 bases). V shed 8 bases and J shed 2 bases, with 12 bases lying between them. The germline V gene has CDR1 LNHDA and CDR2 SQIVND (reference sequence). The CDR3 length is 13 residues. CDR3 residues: CASWGGSNYGYTF. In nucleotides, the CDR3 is TGTGCCAGTTGGGGGGGGTCGAACTATGGCTACACCTTC.

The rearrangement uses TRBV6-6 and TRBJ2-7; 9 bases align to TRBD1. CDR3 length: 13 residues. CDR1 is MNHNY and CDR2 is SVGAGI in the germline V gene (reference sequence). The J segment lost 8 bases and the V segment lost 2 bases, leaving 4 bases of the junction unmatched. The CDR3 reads CASSYRDRVQQYF. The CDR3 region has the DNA TGTGCCAGCAGTTACCGGGACAGGGTACAGCAGTACTTC.

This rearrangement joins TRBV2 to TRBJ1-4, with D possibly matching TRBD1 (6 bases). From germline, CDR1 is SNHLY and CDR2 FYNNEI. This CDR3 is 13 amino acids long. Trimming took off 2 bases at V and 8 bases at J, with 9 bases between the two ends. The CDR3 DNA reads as TGTGCCAGCAGTGAATTAGACAGGGAAAAACTGTTTTTT. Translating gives CASSELDREKLFF.

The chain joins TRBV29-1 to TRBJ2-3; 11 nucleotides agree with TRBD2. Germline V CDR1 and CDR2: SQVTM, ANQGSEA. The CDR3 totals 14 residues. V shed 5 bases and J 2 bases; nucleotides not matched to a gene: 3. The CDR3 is CSVLAGGLTDTQYF. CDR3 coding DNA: TGCAGCGTTTTAGCGGGAGGGCTCACAGATACGCAGTATTTT.

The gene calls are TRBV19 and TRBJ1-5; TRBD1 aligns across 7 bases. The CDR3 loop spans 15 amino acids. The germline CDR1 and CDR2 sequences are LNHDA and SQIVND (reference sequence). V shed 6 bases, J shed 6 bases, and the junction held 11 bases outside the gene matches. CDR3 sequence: CASSHPPDRAQPQHF. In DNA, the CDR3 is TGTGCCAGTAGCCATCCCCCTGACAGGGCTCAGCCCCAGCATTTT.

This CDR3 is CASSGGQGASPLHF. As DNA, the CDR3 is TGTGCCAGCAGTGGGGGACAGGGCGCTTCACCCCTCCACTTT. The genes are TRBV6-6 and TRBJ1-6, with 9 bases lining up with TRBD1. The CDR3 sequence is 14 residues long. V was clipped by 5 bases and J by 9 bases; unmatched bases: 5. The germline V gene has CDR1 MNHNY and CDR2 SVGAGI (reference sequence).